This record concerns one T cell receptor beta chain sequence. This sample was taken from a study of shared clonotypes between healthy human individuals. Terminally differentiated effector memory CD45RA+ cells were excluded from the naive CD8 cells, which were CD45RO-negative and positively selected for CCR7. The V gene end was trimmed by 3 bases and the J gene end by 4 bases; junction bases not matched to a gene: 5. The CDR3 covers 15 residues. The V gene's germline CDR1 is KGHSH and CDR2 LQKENI. This table comes from immunoSEQ multiplex PCR, and its TCRdb copy is limited to in-frame clones, with some not included. The sample lists about 2.1 million clones, approximately 92% occurring once.

The sample consisted of naive CD8+ T cells from PBMCs. This TCR was recovered from a man aged 18 to 30 in good health. Some clones in this sample may be carry-over from other donors' samples. This rearrangement joins TRBV18 to TRBJ1-3, with 8 bases fitting TRBD1. The CDR3 sequence is CASSPDRVEGNTIYF. CDR3 sequence (DNA): TGTGCCAGCTCACCGGACAGGGTTGAGGGAAACACCATATATTTT.